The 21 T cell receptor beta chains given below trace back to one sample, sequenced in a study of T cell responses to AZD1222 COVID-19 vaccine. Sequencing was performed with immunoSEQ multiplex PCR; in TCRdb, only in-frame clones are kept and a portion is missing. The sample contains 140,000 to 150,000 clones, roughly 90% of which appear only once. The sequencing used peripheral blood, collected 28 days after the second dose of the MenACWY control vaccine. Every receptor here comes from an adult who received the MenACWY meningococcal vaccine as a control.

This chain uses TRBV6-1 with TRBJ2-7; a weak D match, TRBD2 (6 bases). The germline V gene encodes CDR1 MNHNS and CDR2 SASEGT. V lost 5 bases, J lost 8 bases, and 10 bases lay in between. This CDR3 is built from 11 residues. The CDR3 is CASSLASQQYF. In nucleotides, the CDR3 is TGTGCCAGCAGTCTAGCGTCACAGCAGTACTTC.

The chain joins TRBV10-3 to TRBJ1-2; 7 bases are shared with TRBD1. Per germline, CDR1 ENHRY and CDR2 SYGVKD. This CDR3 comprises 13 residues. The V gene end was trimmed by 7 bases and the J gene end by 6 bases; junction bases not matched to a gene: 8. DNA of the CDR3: TGTGCCATCACCTCGACAGGGATGGATGGCTACACCTTC. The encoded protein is CAITSTGMDGYTF.

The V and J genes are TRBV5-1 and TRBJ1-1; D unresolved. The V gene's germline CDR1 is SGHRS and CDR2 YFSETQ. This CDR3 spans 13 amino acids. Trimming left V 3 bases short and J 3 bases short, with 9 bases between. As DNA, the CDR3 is TGCGCCAGCAGCTCAATGTCCGACACTGAAGCTTTCTTT. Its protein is CASSSMSDTEAFF.

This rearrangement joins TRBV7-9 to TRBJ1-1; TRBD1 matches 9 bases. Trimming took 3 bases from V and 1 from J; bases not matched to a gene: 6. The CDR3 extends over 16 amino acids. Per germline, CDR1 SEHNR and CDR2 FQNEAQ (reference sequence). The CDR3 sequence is CASSFGTGWGNTEAFF. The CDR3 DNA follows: TGTGCCAGCAGCTTCGGGACAGGGTGGGGGAACACTGAAGCTTTCTTT.

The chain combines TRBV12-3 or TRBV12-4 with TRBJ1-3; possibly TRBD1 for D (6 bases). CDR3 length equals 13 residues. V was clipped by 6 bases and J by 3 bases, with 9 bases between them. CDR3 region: CASRRGDGNTIYF. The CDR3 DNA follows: TGTGCCAGCAGAAGGGGGGATGGAAACACCATATATTTT.

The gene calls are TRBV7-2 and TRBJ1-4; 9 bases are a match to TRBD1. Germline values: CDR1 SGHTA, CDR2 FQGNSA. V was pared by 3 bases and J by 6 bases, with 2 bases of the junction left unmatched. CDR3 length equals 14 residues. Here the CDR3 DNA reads TGTGCCAGCAGCTTCGGACAGGGGTATGAAAAACTGTTTTTT. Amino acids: CASSFGQGYEKLFF.

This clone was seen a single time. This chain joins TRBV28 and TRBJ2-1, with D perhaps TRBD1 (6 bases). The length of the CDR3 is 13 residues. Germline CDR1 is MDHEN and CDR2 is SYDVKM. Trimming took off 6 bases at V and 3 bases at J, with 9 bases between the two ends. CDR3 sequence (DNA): TGTGCCAGCAGCAGGGACATCTACAATGAGCAGTTCTTC. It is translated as CASSRDIYNEQFF.

CDR3 sequence: CASSSRVEGTEAFF. In DNA form, the CDR3 reads TGTGCCAGCAGTTCCCGGGTAGAGGGGACTGAAGCTTTCTTT. The chain recombines TRBV27 with TRBJ1-1; perhaps TRBD1 as D (5 bases). The CDR3 spans 14 residues. Germline assignment: CDR1 MNHEY and CDR2 SMNVEV (reference sequence). V was pared by 4 bases and J by 5 bases, with 14 bases between.

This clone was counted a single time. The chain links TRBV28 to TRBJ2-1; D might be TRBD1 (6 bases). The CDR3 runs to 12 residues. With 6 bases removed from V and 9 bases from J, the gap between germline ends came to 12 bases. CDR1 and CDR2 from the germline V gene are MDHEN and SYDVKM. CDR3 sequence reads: CASREGESEQFF. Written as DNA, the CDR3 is TGTGCCAGCAGAGAGGGGGAGTCTGAGCAGTTCTTC.

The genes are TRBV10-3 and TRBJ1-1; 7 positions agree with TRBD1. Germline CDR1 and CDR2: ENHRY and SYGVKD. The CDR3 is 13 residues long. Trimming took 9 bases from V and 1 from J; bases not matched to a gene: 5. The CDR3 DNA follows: TGTGCCATACAGGGGTCCCGGAACACTGAAGCTTTCTTT. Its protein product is CAIQGSRNTEAFF.

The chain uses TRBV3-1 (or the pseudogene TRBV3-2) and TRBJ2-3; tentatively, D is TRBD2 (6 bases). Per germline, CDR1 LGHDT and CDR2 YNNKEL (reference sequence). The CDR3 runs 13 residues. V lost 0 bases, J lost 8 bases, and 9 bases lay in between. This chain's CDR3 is CASSQDGGATQYF. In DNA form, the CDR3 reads TGTGCCAGCAGCCAAGATGGAGGGGCTACGCAGTATTTT.

In nucleotides, the CDR3 is TGTGCCAGTAGCATGGGGGGGCGAAGTATCACTGAAGCTTTCTTT. Translation: CASSMGGRSITEAFF. The gene calls are TRBV19 and TRBJ1-1; the D gene is possibly TRBD1 (6 bases). The V end lost 6 bases, the J end lost 4 bases, and 18 bases lay between the germline ends. CDR1 is LNHDA and CDR2 is SQIVND in the germline V gene (reference sequence). The CDR3 runs to 15 residues.

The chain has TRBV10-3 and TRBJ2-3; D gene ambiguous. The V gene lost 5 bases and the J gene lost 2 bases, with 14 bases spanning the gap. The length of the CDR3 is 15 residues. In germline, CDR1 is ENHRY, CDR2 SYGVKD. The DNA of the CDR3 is TGTGCCATCAGTTCCCCGATGTCAAACACAGATACGCAGTATTTT. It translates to CAISSPMSNTDTQYF.

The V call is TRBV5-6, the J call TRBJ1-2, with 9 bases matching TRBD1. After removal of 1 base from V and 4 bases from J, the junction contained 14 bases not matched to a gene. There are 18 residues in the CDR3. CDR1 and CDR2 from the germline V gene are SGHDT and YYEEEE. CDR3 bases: TGTGCCAGCAGCTTGAGTGGGACAGGGCTCTCTCGAGGCTATGGCTACACCTTC. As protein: CASSLSGTGLSRGYGYTF.

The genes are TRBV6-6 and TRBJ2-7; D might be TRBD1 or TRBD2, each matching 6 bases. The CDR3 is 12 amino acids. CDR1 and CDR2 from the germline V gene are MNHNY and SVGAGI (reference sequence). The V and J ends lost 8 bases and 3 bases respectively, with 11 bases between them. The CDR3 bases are TGTGCCAGCCGCGGGGACAACTACGAGCAGTACTTC. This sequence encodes CASRGDNYEQYF.

The DNA for the CDR3 is TGTGCCAGCAGCTTAGATGGGGCTAGCGGGATCGCAGATACGCAGTATTTT. Translated, it gives CASSLDGASGIADTQYF. This chain uses TRBV11-2 with TRBJ2-3; 9 bases are shared with TRBD2. The germline gives CDR1 SGHAT, CDR2 FQNNGV. CDR3 size: 17 residues. J gave up 4 bases and V 0 bases, and 8 bases lay outside the gene matches. The entire variable domain, with the rest obtained from reference TRBV11-2 and TRBJ2-3, is as follows: EAGVAQSPRYKIIEKRQSVAFWCNPISGHATLYWYQQILGQGPKLLIQFQNNGVVDDSQLPKDRFSAERLKGVDSTLKIQPAKLEDSAVYLCASSLDGASGIADTQYFGPGTRLTVL.

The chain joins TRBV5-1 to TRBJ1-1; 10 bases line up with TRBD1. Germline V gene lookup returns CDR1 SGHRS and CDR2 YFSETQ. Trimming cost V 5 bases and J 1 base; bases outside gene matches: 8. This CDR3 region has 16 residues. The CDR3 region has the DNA TGCGCCAGCAGTTCCAGACAGGGGGCCCCGAACACTGAAGCTTTCTTT. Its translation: CASSSRQGAPNTEAFF.

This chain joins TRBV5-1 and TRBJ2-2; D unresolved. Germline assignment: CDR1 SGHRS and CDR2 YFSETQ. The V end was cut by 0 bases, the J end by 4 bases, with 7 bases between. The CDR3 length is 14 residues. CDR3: CASSLDGGTGELFF. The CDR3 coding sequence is TGCGCCAGCAGCTTGGATGGCGGCACCGGGGAGCTGTTTTTT.

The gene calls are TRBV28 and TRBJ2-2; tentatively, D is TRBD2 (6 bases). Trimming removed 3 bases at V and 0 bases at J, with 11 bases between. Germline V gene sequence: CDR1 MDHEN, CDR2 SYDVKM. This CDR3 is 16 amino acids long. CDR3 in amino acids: CASSFAGSANTGELFF. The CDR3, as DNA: TGTGCCAGCAGTTTTGCGGGGAGCGCGAACACCGGGGAGCTGTTTTTT.

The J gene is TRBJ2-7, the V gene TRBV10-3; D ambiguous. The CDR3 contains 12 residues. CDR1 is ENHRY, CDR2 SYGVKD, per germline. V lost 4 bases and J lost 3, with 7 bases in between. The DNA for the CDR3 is TGTGCCATCAGTGCTCGGCACTACGAGCAGTACTTC. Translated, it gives CAISARHYEQYF.

CDR3 nucleotide sequence: TGCAGCGTCCGGGACACCAATCAGCCCCAGCATTTT. It specifies CSVRDTNQPQHF. The rearrangement uses TRBV29-1 and TRBJ1-5; TRBD1 might be the D (6 bases). Germline CDR1 and CDR2: SQVTM and ANQGSEA. The CDR3 loop spans 12 amino acids. V was pared by 6 bases and J by 3 bases, with 9 bases between.